This passage covers 25 T cell receptor beta chains from one sample sequenced in a study of cytomegalovirus exposure and HLA in healthy donors. Profiled with immunoSEQ multiplex PCR; TCRdb holds only in-frame clones, not every one. This table holds about 160,000 clones, 95% to 96% found once. Sequenced input: PBMCs. The receptors originated from a woman between 18 and 30 years old in good health and CMV-seronegative.

This chain links TRBV6-5 with TRBJ1-5; D not certain. This CDR3 comprises 15 residues. Trimming took 6 bases from V and 7 from J, leaving 19 bases between them. From germline, CDR1 is MNHEY and CDR2 SVGAGI. In DNA form, the CDR3 reads TGTGCCAGCAGCCCGACCGCCGGTCACAGACAGCCCCAGCATTTT. It codes for CASSPTAGHRQPQHF.

The chain couples TRBV20-1 to TRBJ2-3; D remains unclear. Germline assignment: CDR1 DFQATT and CDR2 SNEGSKA (reference sequence). CDR3 length: 11 amino acids. Between the trimmed V and J ends, which lost 6 bases and 6 bases, there was a span of 10 bases. CDR3 sequence (DNA): TGCAGTGCCCCCTGGCGGGATACGCAGTATTTT. Its translation: CSAPWRDTQYF.

J is TRBJ2-7 and V is TRBV10-3; 13 nucleotides align to TRBD2. Germline lookup yields CDR1 ENHRY and CDR2 SYGVKD. After removal of 6 bases from V and 2 bases from J, the junction contained 4 bases not matched to a gene. CDR3 length: 15 residues. CDR3 sequence reads: CAIREGLAGTYEQYF. The CDR3 DNA follows: TGTGCCATCAGGGAGGGACTAGCGGGGACCTACGAGCAGTACTTC.

The V call is TRBV2, the J call TRBJ2-1; TRBD1 matches 8 bases. This CDR3 comprises 17 residues. The V gene's germline CDR1 is SNHLY and CDR2 FYNNEI. V was clipped by 2 bases and J by 2 bases; unmatched bases: 8. CDR3 bases: TGTGCCAGCAGTGAAACGATTCCGGGACAGGCCTACAATGAGCAGTTCTTC. This codes for CASSETIPGQAYNEQFF.

This rearrangement joins TRBV6-5 to TRBJ1-1; TRBD1 matches at 8 bases. V lost 2 bases to trimming and J lost 5 bases; unmatched junction nucleotides: 7. The V gene's germline CDR1 is MNHEY and CDR2 SVGAGI. The CDR3 consists of 15 residues. The CDR3 sequence: CASSYPGQGRTEAFF. The CDR3, as DNA: TGTGCCAGCAGTTACCCTGGACAGGGTCGGACTGAAGCTTTCTTT.

V gene TRBV19 combines with J gene TRBJ1-5; a weak D match, TRBD1 (6 bases). The CDR3 length is 14 residues. CDR1 and CDR2 from the germline V gene are LNHDA and SQIVND (reference sequence). V was shortened by 7 bases and J by 2 bases, with 12 bases between the two germline ends. CDR3 nucleotide sequence: TGTGCCAGTACCCCTCACAGGGGCAATCAGCCCCAGCATTTT. It yields the protein CASTPHRGNQPQHF. The whole variable domain, filled in from reference TRBV19 and TRBJ1-5, reads DGGITQSPKYLFRKEGQNVTLSCEQNLNHDAMYWYRQDPGQGLRLIYYSQIVNDFQKGDIAEGYSVSREKKESFPLTVTSAQKNPTAFYLCASTPHRGNQPQHFGDGTRLSIL.

This chain joins TRBV5-1 and TRBJ1-1; 10 bases match TRBD1. CDR3 length: 16 residues. Germline lookup yields CDR1 SGHRS and CDR2 YFSETQ. V trimming: 4 bases; J trimming: 3 bases; junction bases outside the gene matches: 9. The CDR3 DNA is TGCGCCAGCAGCACAGACAGGGGGCTAGGGGACACTGAAGCTTTCTTT. Translated: CASSTDRGLGDTEAFF.

This clone was seen just once. V usage is TRBV4-2 and J usage is TRBJ1-4; 7 nucleotides align to TRBD1. CDR1 is LGHNA and CDR2 is YNFKEQ in the germline V gene. V gave up 4 bases and J gave up 4 bases; unmatched junction bases: 6. This CDR3 has 15 amino acids. CDR3 in amino acids: CASSPDRANNEKLFF. The DNA of the CDR3 is TGTGCCAGCAGCCCCGACAGGGCTAATAATGAAAAACTGTTTTTT.

This clone was seen a single time. The genes are TRBV23-1 and TRBJ2-1, with 11 positions matching TRBD2. TRBV23-1 carries the ORF label, with uncertain function. There are 16 residues in the CDR3. Trimming took 4 bases from V and 12 from J; bases not matched to a gene: 14. CDR3 DNA: TGCGCCAGCAGTCGGCTAGCGGGGGGCATAACGGCAGGGCAGTTCTTC. Its protein product is CASSRLAGGITAGQFF.

This sequence joins TRBV7-2 and TRBJ2-5; the match to TRBD2 covers 10 bases. J gave up 7 bases and V 3 bases, and 8 bases lay outside the gene matches. Germline values: CDR1 SGHTA, CDR2 FQGNSA. This CDR3 is built from 15 residues. The CDR3 reads CASSFSSGGGRTQYF. The CDR3, as DNA: TGTGCCAGCAGCTTTTCTAGCGGGGGAGGGCGGACCCAGTACTTC.

This clone was counted a single time. The CDR3 DNA is TGTGCCAGCAGTTTAGTCGTGGGACAGGGACGAAATGAGCAGTTCTTC. Its translation: CASSLVVGQGRNEQFF. V usage is TRBV27 and J usage is TRBJ2-1; 9 bases are a match to TRBD1. The V segment lost 2 bases and the J segment 7 bases; nucleotides outside the gene matches: 9. CDR1 MNHEY and CDR2 SMNVEV come from the germline V gene (reference sequence). This CDR3 has 16 residues.

This chain joins TRBV9 and TRBJ2-5; 11 bases are shared with TRBD2. V lost 0 bases and J lost 5; bases outside the gene matches: 3. This CDR3 region has 15 residues. CDR1 and CDR2 (germline): SGDLS, YYNGEE. The CDR3 sequence: CASSVARTSGETQYF. DNA for the CDR3: TGTGCCAGCAGCGTAGCTAGGACTAGCGGGGAGACCCAGTACTTC.

The chain uses TRBV6-6 and TRBJ1-1; 7 nucleotides match TRBD1. This CDR3 region has 15 residues. V was clipped by 6 bases and J by 5 bases; unmatched bases: 12. The germline V gene encodes CDR1 MNHNY and CDR2 SVGAGI (reference sequence). Written as DNA, the CDR3 is TGTGCCAGCAGACCACCGACAGGGTCGGGGACTGAAGCTTTCTTT. Protein sequence: CASRPPTGSGTEAFF.

Here the CDR3 DNA reads TGTGCCAGCAGCTCAAGGACTTATGGAGAGACCCAGTACTTC. Its protein product is CASSSRTYGETQYF. The chain is built from TRBV7-9 and TRBJ2-5, with TRBD2 as a possible D gene (5 bases). V dropped 4 bases and J dropped 4 bases, with 13 bases sitting between them. CDR3 length: 14 residues. Germline V gene sequence: CDR1 SEHNR, CDR2 FQNEAQ (reference sequence).

The genes are TRBV5-1 and TRBJ2-3; 10 positions agree with TRBD2. V shed 3 bases and J 5 bases; nucleotides not matched to a gene: 3. Germline CDR1 SGHRS, CDR2 YFSETQ. This CDR3 comprises 14 residues. This CDR3 is CASSSSGGGDTQYF. As DNA, the CDR3 is TGCGCCAGCAGCTCTAGCGGGGGCGGAGATACGCAGTATTTT. Complete variable domain (other parts from reference TRBV5-1 and TRBJ2-3): KAGVTQTPRYLIKTRGQQVTLSCSPISGHRSVSWYQQTPGQGLQFLFEYFSETQRNKGNFPGRFSGRQFSNSRSEMNVSTLELGDSALYLCASSSSGGGDTQYFGPGTRLTVL.

The chain has TRBV20-1 and TRBJ2-7; D remains unclear. Germline V gives CDR1 DFQATT, CDR2 SNEGSKA (reference sequence). This CDR3 has 11 amino acids. The V and J ends lost 6 bases and 7 bases respectively, with 13 bases between them. CDR3 region: CSALFGREQYF. Here the CDR3 DNA reads TGCAGTGCACTCTTTGGTCGGGAGCAGTACTTC.

This chain links TRBV9 with TRBJ2-1, with D tentatively TRBD1 (6 bases). This CDR3 region has 15 residues. Germline loops: CDR1 SGDLS, CDR2 YYNGEE. Trimming left V 0 bases short and J 7 bases short, with 14 bases between. CDR3 loop: CASSVAQGAGNEQFF. The CDR3 coding sequence is TGTGCCAGCAGCGTAGCACAGGGCGCCGGGAATGAGCAGTTCTTC.

Remarks on this clone: Sequence at one end of the junction differs from germline and may be a read error. This chain connects TRBV7-8 to TRBJ2-2, with 10 bases lining up with TRBD2. The CDR3 has 16 residues. The V gene's germline CDR1 is SGHVS and CDR2 FQNEAQ. CDR3 coding DNA: TGTGCCAGCAGCTTAGCGGGACTAGCGAATACCGGGGAGCTGTTTTTT. Translation: CASSLAGLANTGELFF.

This sequence joins TRBV18 and TRBJ2-2; possibly TRBD1 for D (6 bases). Germline V CDR1 and CDR2: KGHSH, LQKENI. V was cut by 3 bases and J by 0 bases, with 8 bases left in between. The CDR3 length is 15 residues. In nucleotides, the CDR3 is TGTGCCAGCTCACCGGGACAAGCGAACACCGGGGAGCTGTTTTTT. Its translation is CASSPGQANTGELFF.

In DNA form, the CDR3 reads TGTGCCAGCAGTTACTCGACTAGCCCTAGTACCGGGGAGCTGTTTTTT. This translates into CASSYSTSPSTGELFF. This rearrangement joins TRBV6-5 to TRBJ2-2, with TRBD2 matching 7 bases. CDR1 is MNHEY and CDR2 is SVGAGI in the germline V gene. V shed 0 bases and J 5 bases; nucleotides not matched to a gene: 6. CDR3 length: 16 residues.

This clone was observed once. This rearrangement joins TRBV28 to TRBJ1-5, with D unclear. Germline V gene data show CDR1 as MDHEN and CDR2 as SYDVKM. The CDR3 extends over 14 amino acids. Trimming left V 2 bases short and J 7 bases short, with 12 bases between. This chain's CDR3 is CASSLVAGNQPQHF. The CDR3 nucleotides read TGTGCCAGCAGTTTAGTTGCGGGGAACCAGCCCCAGCATTTT.

The J gene is TRBJ1-2, the V gene TRBV19, with a tentative D call TRBD1 (6 bases). V was shortened by 5 bases and J by 4 bases, with 20 bases between the two germline ends. The CDR3 extends over 16 amino acids. CDR1 and CDR2 from the germline V gene are LNHDA and SQIVND (reference sequence). The CDR3 region has the DNA TGTGCCAGTAGTGCACCGGGACAAAGTGAAGTCTATGGCTACACCTTC. It codes for CASSAPGQSEVYGYTF.

The rearrangement links TRBV6-6 to TRBJ2-7; possibly TRBD1 for D (7 bases). Trimming took 5 bases from V and 3 from J, leaving 14 bases between them. The CDR3 spans 14 residues. Germline V lookup: CDR1 MNHNY, CDR2 SVGAGI (reference sequence). DNA of the CDR3: TGTGCCAGCAGTAGGACAGGAGGGGGCTACGAGCAGTACTTC. It encodes CASSRTGGGYEQYF.

The chain has TRBV9 and TRBJ1-1; D is perhaps TRBD1 (6 bases). This CDR3 comprises 16 residues. Trimming took off 0 bases at V and 1 base at J, with 13 bases between the two ends. Germline-derived CDR1 and CDR2 are SGDLS and YYNGEE. CDR3 DNA: TGTGCCAGCAGCGTAGCAGCAGGGGCAAAGAACACTGAAGCTTTCTTT. Translation gives CASSVAAGAKNTEAFF.

The chain is built from TRBV9 and TRBJ1-4, with TRBD1 matching 7 bases. V gave up 0 bases and J gave up 8 bases; unmatched junction bases: 13. Germline loops: CDR1 SGDLS, CDR2 YYNGEE. This CDR3 spans 17 amino acids. This CDR3 is CASSVDPDREMYEKLFF. CDR3 sequence (DNA): TGTGCCAGCAGCGTAGACCCCGACAGGGAAATGTACGAAAAACTGTTTTTT.